This TCR beta chain was captured in a study of T cell responses to AZD1222 COVID-19 vaccine. Turning to this clone: Its antigen remains unidentified.

Whole-study results and caveats: Mostly white British, mostly female donors; authors suggested clonal diversity may be underestimated.

The CDR3 length is 15 residues. Germline-derived CDR1 and CDR2 are SGHAT and FQNNGV. V lost 5 bases to trimming and J lost 3 bases, with 16 bases between them. Profiling relied on immunoSEQ multiplex PCR, and the TCRdb table lists in-frame clones only, not all of them. The sample holds around 120,000 clones, just under 95% seen once. The chain couples TRBV11-2 to TRBJ1-2; a weak D match, TRBD1 (6 bases). Here the sequenced sample was peripheral blood, taken on day 0 of AZD1222 vaccination. The TCR sequence derives from an adult in good health. The CDR3 here is CASSPLRDTYYGYTF. The CDR3 DNA reads as TGTGCCAGCAGCCCGCTTAGGGACACTTACTATGGCTACACCTTC.